This is a list of T cell receptor beta chains from one sample in a study of T cells in tumors after PD-1 blockade. The repertoire was sequenced with immunoSEQ multiplex PCR; TCRdb's copy has only in-frame clones and lacks some. Seen here are 2,500 or so clones, around 66% observed once, and the top ten hold more than 15%. The material sequenced was tumor tissue, taken after anti-PD-1 treatment. The source is a human donor with basal cell carcinoma. The CDR3 runs from the conserved cysteine through the conserved F or W. The D gene is left open where the match is weak. Where a row states a size, it is once, few, many or the class of an expanded clone; other rows omit it.

D | J | V | size | DNA | CDR3
TRBD1 | TRBJ1-2 | TRBV5-1 | few | TGCGCCAGCAGCTTTGACAGGGAGGGGGGCTACACCTTC | CASSFDREGGYTF
. | TRBJ2-2 | TRBV5-1 | . | TGCGCCAGCAGCGGAACCGCAGGACCCACCGGGGAGCTGTTTTTT | CASSGTAGPTGELFF
TRBD1 | TRBJ1-2 | TRBV9 | few | TGTGCCAGCAGCGGCGGGGACAGGGCGAGGGGCTACACCTTC | CASSGGDRARGYTF
TRBD2 | TRBJ2-1 | TRBV27 | few | TGTGCCAGCACAACGGGGGGGGCTAAGAGCGAGCAGTTCTTC | CASTTGGAKSEQFF
. | TRBJ2-5 | TRBV19 | . | TGTGCCAGTGCCCCTGCCAGGGTCGGTGAGACCCAGTACTTC | CASAPARVGETQYF
. | TRBJ1-1 | TRBV5-1 | . | TGCGCCAGCAGCTTTAGCGGCAGCAACACTGAAGCTTTCTTT | CASSFSGSNTEAFF
. | TRBJ2-3 | TRBV30 | . | TGTGCCTGGAGTAGAACAGCCCGGTTGAATACGCAGTATTTT | CAWSRTARLNTQYF
TRBD1 | TRBJ1-1 | TRBV2 | . | TGTGCCAGCAGCCAGGACAGGGTCGGGAACACTGAAGCTTTCTTT | CASSQDRVGNTEAFF
. | TRBJ1-2 | TRBV5-6 | . | TGTGCCAGCAGACCGGCGGGGGGGCAGGGATATGGCTACACCTTC | CASRPAGGQGYGYTF
. | TRBJ2-7 | TRBV7-9 | . | TGTGCCAGCAGCTTTGGCGGGGAATCCTACGAGCAGTACTTC | CASSFGGESYEQYF
. | TRBJ1-5 | TRBV6-5 | . | TGTGCCAGCAGCCCAACCTCCAGAATCAATCAGCCCCAGCATTTT | CASSPTSRINQPQHF
TRBD2 | TRBJ2-5 | TRBV6-2/TRBV6-3 | . | TGTGCCAGCAGTTACTCGAGCCGGGGGGGCCGGGAGACCCAGTACTTC | CASSYSSRGGRETQYF
. | TRBJ1-2 | TRBV4-1 | few | TGCGCCAGCAGCCAAACATCGTTGGGGGGAATCGGCGATGGCTACACCTTC | CASSQTSLGGIGDGYTF
. | TRBJ1-1 | TRBV7-2 | once | TGTGCCAGCAGCCCCCAGGGGACCTACACTGAAGCTTTCTTT | CASSPQGTYTEAFF
TRBD1 | TRBJ2-7 | TRBV19 | . | TGTGCCAGTAGTTTCGGGACAGCCTACGAGCAGTACTTC | CASSFGTAYEQYF
. | TRBJ1-2 | TRBV7-2 | large | TGTGCCAGCAGCTTAGAGAGGGCCAGGACAAACTATGGCTACACCTTC | CASSLERARTNYGYTF
TRBD1 | TRBJ1-2 | TRBV27 | . | TGTGCCAGCAGTTCCACGACAGGGGCCTATGGCTACACCTTC | CASSSTTGAYGYTF
. | TRBJ2-1 | TRBV6-5 | . | TGTGCCAGCAGGCGCGGGGACAGTGAGCAGTTCTTC | CASRRGDSEQFF
. | TRBJ1-2 | TRBV20-1 | . | TGCAGTGCTAGTCGGGGTACCTATGGCTACACCTTC | CSASRGTYGYTF
. | TRBJ2-1 | TRBV19 | . | TGTGCCAGTAGGAGGGACACGTACAATGAGCAGTTCTTC | CASRRDTYNEQFF
. | TRBJ1-5 | TRBV2 | . | TGTGCCAGCAGTGAAGTCAACAGCCCGGGTCAGCCCCAGCATTTT | CASSEVNSPGQPQHF
. | TRBJ2-5 | TRBV27 | few | TGTGCCAGCAGTTTATCGGTGGGGAATAGGGAGACCCAGTACTTC | CASSLSVGNRETQYF
TRBD1 | TRBJ1-2 | TRBV7-2 | . | TGTGCCAGCAGCTTAAGGCGACAGGGTGGAGGCTACACCTTC | CASSLRRQGGGYTF
TRBD2 | TRBJ2-1 | TRBV6-6 | . | TGTGCCAGCAGCCTCGCAGGACTAGAATACAATGAGCAGTTCTTC | CASSLAGLEYNEQFF
. | TRBJ1-1 | TRBV29-1 | . | TGCAGCGTCGTTTGGGGGGGCATGAACACTGAAGCTTTCTTT | CSVVWGGMNTEAFF